This T cell receptor beta chain was profiled in a study of OX40 agonist ivuxolimab in advanced cancers. Autoimmune disease history or systemic immunosuppression was exclusionary. Data came from immunoSEQ multiplex PCR; TCRdb stores just in-frame clones and leaves some out. The repertoire holds about 45,000 clones, with approximately 91% as singletons. This CDR3 spans 16 amino acids. CDR1 SGHDT and CDR2 YYEEEE come from the germline V gene. The V gene end was trimmed by 1 base and the J gene end by 4 bases; junction bases not matched to a gene: 9. The source is an adult with an advanced solid tumor such as melanoma, head and neck, liver or kidney cancer. Sequencing was performed on CD4+ or CD8+ T cells sorted from blood, taken in a trial of the OX40 agonist ivuxolimab. The rearrangement links TRBV5-6 to TRBJ2-5, with 8 bases aligning to TRBD2. In DNA form, the CDR3 reads TGTGCCAGCAGCTTGTATCTCGGGGGGGCCGTAGAGACCCAGTACTTC. Translation: CASSLYLGGAVETQYF.